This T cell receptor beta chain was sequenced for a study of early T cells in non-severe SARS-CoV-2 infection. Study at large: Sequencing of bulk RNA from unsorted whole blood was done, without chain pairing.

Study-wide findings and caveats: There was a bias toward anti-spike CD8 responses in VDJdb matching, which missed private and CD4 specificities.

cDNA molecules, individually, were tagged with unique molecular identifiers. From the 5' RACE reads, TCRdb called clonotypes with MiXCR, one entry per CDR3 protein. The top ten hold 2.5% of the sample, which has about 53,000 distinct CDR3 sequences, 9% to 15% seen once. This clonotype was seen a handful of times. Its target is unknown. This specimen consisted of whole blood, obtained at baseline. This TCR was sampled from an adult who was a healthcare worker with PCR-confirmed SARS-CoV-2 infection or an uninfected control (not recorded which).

As DNA, the CDR3 is TGTGCCAGCAGCTTACGGACTAGCGCTACAGATACGCAGTATTTT. Translation: CASSLRTSATDTQYF. V and J are TRBV11-3 and TRBJ2-3; 9 bases match TRBD2. Germline V gives CDR1 SGHNT, CDR2 YENEEA. This CDR3 is 15 amino acids long. With 2 bases clipped from V and 3 bases from J, the junction kept 3 bases outside the gene matches.